Each of the 28 T cell receptor beta chains below was sequenced from the same sample in a study of shared clonotypes between healthy human individuals. Here immunoSEQ multiplex PCR was the method, and the copy in TCRdb shows in-frame clones only, minus some. The repertoire holds roughly 850,000 clones, with around 96% as singletons. Naive CD8 populations comprised CD45RO-negative cells positively selected for CCR7, excluding terminally differentiated effector memory CD45RA+ cells. The sequenced sample consisted of naive CD8+ T cells sorted from blood. All receptors come from a man younger than 45 in good health.

The chain is built from TRBV27 and TRBJ1-1; TRBD1 matches 9 bases. The CDR3 spans 14 residues. The V and J ends lost 6 bases and 3 bases, in that order; junction bases with no gene match: 5. Germline CDR1 is MNHEY and CDR2 is SMNVEV (reference sequence). CDR3 coding DNA: TGTGCCAGCAGGGAACAGGGGGCGTACACTGAAGCTTTCTTT. Encoded protein: CASREQGAYTEAFF.

The rearrangement links TRBV29-1 to TRBJ2-1; the D call may be TRBD1 or TRBD2 (5 bases each). V was clipped by 7 bases and J by 7 bases, with 14 bases between them. The length of the CDR3 is 12 residues. CDR1 and CDR2 from the germline V gene are SQVTM and ANQGSEA. The CDR3 DNA reads as TGCAGCGCGGGACGGCTTGTTAATGAGCAGTTCTTC. It yields the protein CSAGRLVNEQFF.

CDR3: CASSALAGSYNEQFF. The CDR3 DNA reads as TGTGCCAGCAGCGCACTAGCGGGCTCCTACAATGAGCAGTTCTTC. The gene calls are TRBV9 and TRBJ2-1, with 9 positions matching TRBD2. The CDR3 is 15 residues long. The V and J ends lost 3 bases and 0 bases, in that order; junction bases with no gene match: 1. Germline CDR1 reads SGDLS; CDR2 reads YYNGEE.

This chain uses TRBV7-6 with TRBJ2-2; 8 nucleotides agree with TRBD2. The CDR3 consists of 15 residues. CDR1 is SGHVS, CDR2 FNYEAQ, per germline. V lost 1 base, J lost 6 bases, and 4 bases stayed unmatched. CDR3 nucleotide sequence: TGTGCCAGCAGCTTAGGTCGGGAGGGGCCCGGGGAGCTGTTTTTT. It yields the protein CASSLGREGPGELFF.

The rearrangement uses TRBV10-2 and TRBJ2-1; no definite D call. The CDR3 sequence is 11 residues long. With 2 bases removed from V and 10 bases from J, the gap between germline ends came to 6 bases. The germline V gene encodes CDR1 WSHSY and CDR2 SAAADI. The CDR3 sequence: CASSESREQFF. The CDR3 DNA follows: TGCGCCAGCAGTGAGAGTAGGGAGCAGTTCTTC.

On this clone itself: This sample also contains other DNA sequences that code for the same CDR3. The V call is TRBV15, the J call TRBJ2-2; D uncertain. V was clipped by 1 base and J by 0 bases, with 3 bases between them. Germline assignment: CDR1 LNHNV and CDR2 YYDKDF (reference sequence). This CDR3 spans 14 amino acids. The CDR3 DNA is TGTGCCACCAGCAGAGGACCGAACACCGGGGAGCTGTTTTTT. It encodes CATSRGPNTGELFF.

Note on this clone: Other DNA sequences in this sample translate to the same CDR3. This rearrangement joins TRBV7-6 to TRBJ1-5; no definite D call. Germline V gene data show CDR1 as SGHVS and CDR2 as FNYEAQ. Between the trimmed V and J ends, which lost 3 bases and 1 base, there was a span of 4 bases. The CDR3 sequence is 13 residues long. The CDR3 protein is CASSLDSNQPQHF. CDR3 nucleotides: TGTGCCAGCAGCTTGGACAGCAATCAGCCCCAGCATTTT.

The chain is built from TRBV5-1 and TRBJ2-7; possible D gene TRBD1, 5 bases. CDR1 and CDR2 (germline): SGHRS, YFSETQ. The CDR3 has 16 residues. V lost 0 bases, J lost 2 bases, and 15 bases lay in between. This chain's CDR3 is CASSLVDPTQAYEQYF. The CDR3 DNA sequence: TGCGCCAGCAGCTTGGTGGATCCTACACAGGCCTACGAGCAGTACTTC.

This clone was seen only once. The chain carries TRBV10-2 and TRBJ2-1, with D tentatively TRBD2 (5 bases). This CDR3 contains 14 residues. In germline, CDR1 is WSHSY, CDR2 SAAADI. Between the trimmed V and J ends, which lost 3 bases and 8 bases, there was a span of 14 bases. The chain's CDR3 is CASSELRESHEQFF. In DNA form, the CDR3 reads TGCGCCAGCAGTGAACTAAGGGAGTCCCATGAGCAGTTCTTC.

The chain has TRBV30 and TRBJ2-1; D gene unclear. This CDR3 region has 14 residues. Between the trimmed V and J ends, which lost 0 bases and 8 bases, there was a span of 14 bases. Germline CDR1 GTSNPN, CDR2 SVGIG (reference sequence). This CDR3 is CAWSVADRYHEQFF. DNA for the CDR3: TGTGCCTGGAGTGTTGCGGACCGGTACCATGAGCAGTTCTTC.

Written as DNA, the CDR3 is TGTGCCAGTAGTGGCTCGGGACCGGTCACTAGCGGGATCTACAATGAGCAGTTCTTC. Translating gives CASSGSGPVTSGIYNEQFF. The genes are TRBV19 and TRBJ2-1, with 10 nucleotides matching TRBD2. Germline V CDR1 and CDR2: LNHDA, SQIVND (reference sequence). The CDR3 totals 19 residues. V was pared by 5 bases and J by 3 bases, with 16 bases of the junction left unmatched.

CDR3 nucleotides: TGCGCCAGCAGCCAAGCGGGGCGGGGGGGCTATGGCTACACCTTC. Translating it yields CASSQAGRGGYGYTF. This chain joins TRBV4-3 and TRBJ1-2; weak D call: TRBD1 (5 bases). The CDR3 spans 15 residues. The ends were cut back, 1 base at V and 4 bases at J, with 13 bases in the middle. The V gene's germline CDR1 is LGHNA and CDR2 YSLEER.

The chain joins TRBV7-8 to TRBJ2-2; TRBD1 aligns across 7 bases. The V gene end was trimmed by 1 base and the J gene end by 4 bases; junction bases not matched to a gene: 0. Germline CDR1 SGHVS, CDR2 FQNEAQ. The CDR3 consists of 14 residues. CDR3 sequence (DNA): TGTGCCAGCAGCTTAGGACAGGGCACCGGGGAGCTGTTTTTT. Residues: CASSLGQGTGELFF.

J is TRBJ1-3 and V is TRBV28; no definite D call. The CDR3 is made up of 15 amino acids. V lost 7 bases and J lost 0, with 13 bases in between. Germline V gives CDR1 MDHEN, CDR2 SYDVKM. CDR3: CASTFGLSSGNTIYF. Here the CDR3 DNA reads TGTGCCAGCACCTTCGGACTGTCCTCTGGAAACACCATATATTTT.

This clone was recorded only once. This sequence joins TRBV30 and TRBJ1-2, with D hard to call. CDR3 length: 12 amino acids. V lost 2 bases and J 7 bases, leaving 11 bases between the germline ends. Germline CDR1 GTSNPN, CDR2 SVGIG (reference sequence). The CDR3 bases are TGTGCCTGGAGTCACGGGATGGGTGGCTACACCTTC. It encodes CAWSHGMGGYTF.

The chain recombines TRBV5-1 with TRBJ2-7, with TRBD2 matching 7 bases. Germline V lookup: CDR1 SGHRS, CDR2 YFSETQ. V shed 0 bases, J shed 0 bases, and the junction held 9 bases outside the gene matches. CDR3 length equals 17 residues. This CDR3 is CASSLAWREGFSYEQYF. The CDR3 bases are TGCGCCAGCAGCTTGGCGTGGAGGGAGGGGTTCTCCTACGAGCAGTACTTC.

This sequence joins TRBV7-9 and TRBJ2-5; D unclear. CDR1 SEHNR and CDR2 FQNEAQ come from the germline V gene (reference sequence). With 3 bases removed from V and 0 bases from J, the gap between germline ends came to 8 bases. The CDR3 has 14 amino acids. The CDR3 nucleotides are TGTGCCAGCAGCTTTACTGATTACCAAGAGACCCAGTACTTC. Translated, it gives CASSFTDYQETQYF.

This clone was counted once. V gene TRBV14 combines with J gene TRBJ2-7; a possible D gene is TRBD2 (5 bases). There are 15 residues in the CDR3. Germline V CDR1 and CDR2: SGHDN, FVKESK. The V and J ends lost 6 bases and 4 bases respectively, with 19 bases between them. The CDR3 is CASSSTEGDLYEQYF. The CDR3 coding sequence is TGTGCCAGCAGTAGTACCGAGGGCGATTTGTACGAGCAGTACTTC.

V gene TRBV27 combines with J gene TRBJ1-5; D is possibly TRBD1 (5 bases). The CDR3 extends over 15 amino acids. V lost 6 bases, J lost 0 bases, and 12 bases lay in between. Germline V gene sequence: CDR1 MNHEY, CDR2 SMNVEV (reference sequence). The CDR3 region has the DNA TGTGCCAGCAGAACGGGACTTAATAGCAATCAGCCCCAGCATTTT. Amino acid sequence: CASRTGLNSNQPQHF.

The genes are TRBV29-1 and TRBJ2-1; tentative D call: TRBD2 (6 bases). With 6 bases removed from V and 7 bases from J, the gap between germline ends came to 28 bases. The CDR3 is 17 amino acids. Germline V gives CDR1 SQVTM, CDR2 ANQGSEA. CDR3 sequence (DNA): TGCAGCGTCCAAGGGTCCGCGCTAGCGAGCCTCAGAAATGAGCAGTTCTTC. Amino acids: CSVQGSALASLRNEQFF.

Of note for this clone: Other DNA sequences from this sample encode an identical CDR3 as well. The V and J genes are TRBV7-9 and TRBJ2-7; no reliable D call. The CDR3 consists of 11 residues. Trimming took 3 bases from V and 7 from J, leaving 7 bases between them. CDR1 is SEHNR and CDR2 is FQNEAQ in the germline V gene (reference sequence). CDR3 sequence: CASSLVGEQYF. The CDR3 nucleotides read TGTGCCAGCAGCTTGGTGGGAGAGCAGTACTTC.

This rearrangement joins TRBV2 to TRBJ2-2; 10 bases fit TRBD1. The CDR3 extends over 13 amino acids. Germline trimming cut 9 bases from V and 4 bases from J; bases unmatched to any gene: 2. Per the germline V gene, CDR1 is SNHLY and CDR2 is FYNNEI. In nucleotides, the CDR3 is TGTGCCAGGGGGGACAGGGGCACCGGGGAGCTGTTTTTT. Its translation is CARGDRGTGELFF.

This CDR3 is CASSELLRGMTDTQYF. In DNA form, the CDR3 reads TGTGCCAGCAGTGAATTGTTGAGGGGTATGACAGATACGCAGTATTTT. The V and J genes are TRBV6-1 and TRBJ2-3, with D perhaps TRBD1 or TRBD2 (5 bases each). The germline V gene encodes CDR1 MNHNS and CDR2 SASEGT. V lost 2 bases to trimming and J lost 3 bases, with 15 bases between them. The CDR3 consists of 16 residues.

This clone appeared a single time. The genes are TRBV28 and TRBJ2-7, with TRBD1 identical over 12 bases. CDR3 length: 20 residues. Germline values: CDR1 MDHEN, CDR2 SYDVKM. V was clipped by 3 bases and J by 4 bases; unmatched bases: 19. CDR3 in amino acids: CASSFFLSPSAGQGAYEQYF. CDR3 in DNA: TGTGCCAGCAGTTTCTTTCTATCCCCTTCGGCGGGACAGGGGGCATACGAGCAGTACTTC.

The chain employs TRBV28 and TRBJ2-7; 7 bases are shared with TRBD2. J lost 2 bases, V lost 8 bases, and 9 bases had no gene match. Germline CDR1 and CDR2: MDHEN and SYDVKM. The CDR3 is made up of 14 amino acids. The CDR3: CASRVAGETYEQYF. In nucleotides, the CDR3 is TGTGCCAGCCGCGTCGCGGGAGAGACCTACGAGCAGTACTTC.

V is TRBV15 and J is TRBJ2-7; 9 positions agree with TRBD2. Germline V gene data show CDR1 as LNHNV and CDR2 as YYDKDF (reference sequence). V shed 2 bases and J 7 bases; nucleotides not matched to a gene: 12. The CDR3 runs 16 residues. The CDR3 reads CATSRYQASGTWEQYF. Here the CDR3 DNA reads TGTGCCACCAGCAGATATCAGGCTAGCGGGACGTGGGAGCAGTACTTC. Full variable domain (remainder filled in from reference TRBV15 and TRBJ2-7): DAMVIQNPRYQVTQFGKPVTLSCSQTLNHNVMYWYQQKSSQAPKLLFHYYDKDFNNEADTPDNFQSRRPNTSFCFLDIRSPGLGDTAMYLCATSRYQASGTWEQYFGPGTRLTVT.

The chain carries TRBV19 and TRBJ2-3; D possibly matches TRBD1 or TRBD2 (5 bases each). Looked up from germline, CDR1 is LNHDA and CDR2 is SQIVND (reference sequence). V was shortened by 3 bases and J by 4 bases, with 11 bases between the two germline ends. This CDR3 comprises 14 residues. The CDR3: CASSIYGDADTQYF. CDR3 DNA: TGTGCCAGTAGTATTTACGGGGACGCAGATACGCAGTATTTT.

This clone has a handful of counts. V gene TRBV5-4 combines with J gene TRBJ2-7; no clear D. V was shortened by 2 bases and J by 2 bases, with 11 bases between the two germline ends. CDR3 length: 14 residues. From germline, CDR1 is SGHNT and CDR2 YYREEE (reference sequence). The CDR3 DNA follows: TGTGCCAGCAGCTTCCGCGGCGGAGCCTACGAGCAGTACTTC. This translates into CASSFRGGAYEQYF.